The 26 T cell receptor beta chains below come from one sample, sequenced in a study of identical twins. MiXCR was run by TCRdb on the 5' RACE reads, yielding one entry per CDR3 protein. The sample lists some 560,000 distinct CDR3 sequences; around a tenth were seen once. The same data also contributed to another study, on yellow fever vaccine responses in identical twins.

The specimen was PBMCs. The receptor set was obtained from a woman between 18 and 29 years old in good health.

This clonotype showed up just a few times. V usage is TRBV6-5 and J usage is TRBJ2-7; D may match TRBD1 or TRBD2 (5 bases each). This CDR3 has 15 amino acids. V lost 0 bases to trimming and J lost 5 bases, with 14 bases between them. From germline, CDR1 is MNHEY and CDR2 SVGAGI. CDR3 sequence reads: CASSYSAGAGDEQYF. The CDR3 DNA follows: TGTGCCAGCAGTTACTCAGCCGGGGCTGGGGACGAGCAGTACTTC.

V is TRBV7-9 and J is TRBJ2-3; 14 bases are shared with TRBD2. The CDR3 loop spans 15 amino acids. Germline V CDR1 and CDR2: SEHNR, FQNEAQ (reference sequence). J gave up 6 bases and V 3 bases, and 2 bases lay outside the gene matches. CDR3 DNA sequence: TGTGCCAGCAGCTTTGGGACTAGCGGGGGCGATACGCAGTATTTT. It codes for CASSFGTSGGDTQYF.

There are a few counts of this clonotype. The chain is built from TRBV29-1 and TRBJ1-3; D remains ambiguous. The CDR3 runs to 11 residues. The V end was cut by 0 bases, the J end by 4 bases, with 1 base between. Looked up from germline, CDR1 is SQVTM and CDR2 is ANQGSEA. The CDR3 region has the DNA TGCAGCGTTGAAGAAGGAAACACCATATATTTT. This encodes CSVEEGNTIYF.

This clonotype was seen ten or more times. The gene calls are TRBV10-3 and TRBJ2-5; a possible D gene is TRBD1 (5 bases). V was trimmed by 8 bases and J by 1 base, leaving 20 bases between them. The V gene's germline CDR1 is ENHRY and CDR2 SYGVKD. This CDR3 spans 16 amino acids. CDR3 sequence (DNA): TGTGCCATCGTGGCGTCGTGGACAAAAACCCAAGAGACCCAGTACTTC. This translates into CAIVASWTKTQETQYF.

This clonotype was observed a few times. The V gene is TRBV15, the J gene TRBJ2-1, with a possible D match to TRBD1 (6 bases). Trimming shortened V by 0 bases and J by 7 bases, and 13 bases separated the two germline ends. CDR3 length: 15 amino acids. The germline V gene has CDR1 LNHNV and CDR2 YYDKDF (reference sequence). The CDR3, as DNA: TGTGCCACCAGCAGAGATAGGAATAGGGGGAATGAGCAGTTCTTC. Its protein is CATSRDRNRGNEQFF.

This chain connects TRBV24-1 to TRBJ2-1, with D unclear. Trimming removed 9 bases at V and 2 bases at J, with 7 bases between. The CDR3 contains 12 residues. Germline lookup yields CDR1 KGHDR and CDR2 SFDVKD. Here the CDR3 reads CATSSAYNEQFF. CDR3 DNA: TGTGCCACCTCGAGTGCCTACAATGAGCAGTTCTTC.

The rearrangement links TRBV13 to TRBJ2-7; D not certain. Deletions cut 8 bases from V and 0 bases from J, with 14 bases between. This CDR3 comprises 14 residues. The germline V gene has CDR1 PRHDT and CDR2 FYEKMQ (reference sequence). CDR3 in amino acids: CASHPGGDSYEQYF. The DNA for the CDR3 is TGTGCCAGCCACCCAGGTGGCGACTCCTACGAGCAGTACTTC. Based on the CDR3 plus reference TRBV13 and TRBJ2-7, the full variable domain is AAGVIQSPRHLIKEKRETATLKCYPIPRHDTVYWYQQGPGQDPQFLISFYEKMQSDKGSIPDRFSAQQFSDYHSELNMSSLELGDSALYFCASHPGGDSYEQYFGPGTRLTVT.

Concerning this clonotype itself: One end of the junction fails to match germline, which may point to a read error. The chain carries TRBV5-4 and TRBJ2-1; possibly TRBD1 or TRBD2 for D (5 bases each). Germline assignment: CDR1 SGHNT and CDR2 YYREEE (reference sequence). CDR3 size: 11 residues. The CDR3 here is CTSRAGTEQFF. In nucleotides, the CDR3 is TGTACCAGCAGGGCCGGGACGGAGCAGTTCTTC.

This clonotype was recorded a few times. The chain links TRBV6-2 or TRBV6-3 to TRBJ2-2; TRBD1 agrees at 7 bases. The CDR3 is 15 residues long. With V trimmed by 2 bases and J by 6 bases, 6 bases remained unmatched. Germline CDR1 MNHEY, CDR2 SVGEGT. CDR3 bases: TGTGCCAGCAGTTACCCCAGGGGGAGAGCCGGGGAGCTGTTTTTT. Translated, it gives CASSYPRGRAGELFF.

This clonotype was observed at least ten times. DNA of the CDR3: TGTGCCAGCATCTCCTACGAGCAGTACTTC. This sequence encodes CASISYEQYF. The chain couples TRBV2 to TRBJ2-7; no reliable D call. Germline CDR1 reads SNHLY; CDR2 reads FYNNEI. The CDR3 extends over 10 amino acids. V lost 7 bases and J 0 bases, leaving 1 base between the germline ends. The full variable domain, with the rest looked up from reference TRBV2 and TRBJ2-7, is EPEVTQTPSHQVTQMGQEVILRCVPISNHLYFYWYRQILGQKVEFLVSFYNNEISEKSEIFDDQFSVERPDGSNFTLKIRSTKLEDSAMYFCASISYEQYFGPGTRLTVT.

This clonotype was detected many times. J is TRBJ2-2 and V is TRBV3-1; D may be TRBD2 (6 bases). Germline CDR1 LGHDT, CDR2 YNNKEL (reference sequence). V lost 4 bases to trimming and J lost 3 bases, with 9 bases between them. CDR3 length: 14 amino acids. The DNA of the CDR3 is TGTGCCAGCAGCCCCACGGGGGACACCGGGGAGCTGTTTTTT. As protein: CASSPTGDTGELFF. The full variable domain, with the rest looked up from reference TRBV3-1 and TRBJ2-2, is DTAVSQTPKYLVTQMGNDKSIKCEQNLGHDTMYWYKQDSKKFLKIMFSYNNKELIINETVPNRFSPKSPDKAHLNLHINSLELGDSAVYFCASSPTGDTGELFFGEGSRLTVL.

This clonotype was detected ten times or more. The chain employs TRBV5-1 and TRBJ1-1; D call uncertain. Deletions cut 5 bases from V and 2 bases from J, with 10 bases between. This CDR3 has 13 amino acids. Germline V gene lookup returns CDR1 SGHRS and CDR2 YFSETQ. The CDR3 coding sequence is TGCGCCAGCAGTTCCGGGATCAACACTGAAGCTTTCTTT. Encoded protein: CASSSGINTEAFF.

The gene calls are TRBV6-2 or TRBV6-3 and TRBJ2-7, with 8 bases identical to TRBD1. There are 14 residues in the CDR3. The V segment lost 2 bases and the J segment 7 bases; nucleotides outside the gene matches: 7. Germline V gene data show CDR1 as MNHEY and CDR2 as SVGEGT. The CDR3 protein is CASSYLTTGDEQYF. As DNA, the CDR3 is TGTGCCAGCAGTTACCTAACGACAGGGGATGAGCAGTACTTC.

This clonotype was observed a handful of times. This chain joins TRBV2 and TRBJ2-1; D perhaps matches TRBD2 (5 bases). The CDR3 extends over 14 amino acids. CDR1 SNHLY and CDR2 FYNNEI come from the germline V gene. Trimming stripped 7 bases from V and 9 bases from J, with 19 bases between. The CDR3 spells CASIGERYQSEQFF. The CDR3, as DNA: TGTGCCAGCATCGGGGAGCGGTACCAATCTGAGCAGTTCTTC.

This clonotype was counted between two and nine times. The chain is built from TRBV25-1 and TRBJ2-7; D not resolved. Germline V lookup: CDR1 MGHDK, CDR2 SYGVNS. V dropped 8 bases and J dropped 0 bases, with 11 bases sitting between them. There are 13 residues in the CDR3. In DNA, the CDR3 is TGTGCCAGCGCAGAGTTAAGCTCCTACGAGCAGTACTTC. This sequence encodes CASAELSSYEQYF.

This clonotype occurred many times. The V and J genes are TRBV20-1 and TRBJ2-1; maybe TRBD2 (6 bases). The germline V gene encodes CDR1 DFQATT and CDR2 SNEGSKA (reference sequence). With 3 bases removed from V and 6 bases from J, the gap between germline ends came to 21 bases. CDR3 length: 16 residues. The CDR3, as DNA: TGCAGTGCTAGGAAATCAAGGGACTTACTTAGCAATGAGCAGTTCTTC. Protein sequence: CSARKSRDLLSNEQFF.

There are a few counts of this clonotype. This chain connects TRBV18 to TRBJ2-5, with TRBD2 matching over 9 bases. Germline CDR1 KGHSH, CDR2 LQKENI. This CDR3 contains 19 residues. Unmatched junction bases numbered 15, after V lost 2 bases and J lost 2 bases. CDR3 sequence reads: CASSPGVSGGVEVQETQYF. The CDR3 DNA reads as TGTGCCAGCTCACCAGGTGTTAGCGGGGGAGTTGAGGTACAAGAGACCCAGTACTTC.

This clonotype occurred a few times. The chain couples TRBV20-1 to TRBJ2-3; TRBD2 aligns across 14 bases. V lost 8 bases to trimming and J lost 4 bases; unmatched junction nucleotides: 11. The germline V gene has CDR1 DFQATT and CDR2 SNEGSKA (reference sequence). The CDR3 extends over 16 amino acids. The CDR3, as DNA: TGCAGTCTTAGTAGCGGACTAGCGGGAGGAGCAGATACGCAGTATTTT. As protein: CSLSSGLAGGADTQYF.

The chain couples TRBV29-1 to TRBJ2-3; no clear D. Trimming left V 2 bases short and J 2 bases short, with 8 bases between. The CDR3 totals 13 residues. Germline V gene sequence: CDR1 SQVTM, CDR2 ANQGSEA. CDR3 bases: TGCAGCGTTGAACATCCTAACACAGATACGCAGTATTTT. It translates to CSVEHPNTDTQYF.

This clonotype has more than one count but fewer than ten. This sequence joins TRBV6-2 or TRBV6-3 and TRBJ2-3; possible D gene TRBD1, 5 bases. Trimming shortened V by 6 bases and J by 0 bases, and 13 bases separated the two germline ends. The CDR3 extends over 15 amino acids. Looked up from germline, CDR1 is MNHEY and CDR2 is SVGEGT. The CDR3 coding sequence is TGTGCCAGCAGGGACACCTCCTCTAGCACAGATACGCAGTATTTT. Its protein product is CASRDTSSSTDTQYF.

This clonotype came up many times. The chain has TRBV4-1 and TRBJ2-5, with D tentatively TRBD2 (5 bases). Trimming took 0 bases from V and 5 from J, leaving 19 bases between them. The length of the CDR3 is 17 residues. Per germline, CDR1 MGHRA and CDR2 YSYEKL. The CDR3, as DNA: TGCGCCAGCAGCCAAGATAACGGAGGCGTCTTCGGGGAGACCCAGTACTTC. Protein sequence: CASSQDNGGVFGETQYF.

This clonotype was observed a few times. The chain couples TRBV3-1 to TRBJ2-7, with D unclear. CDR3 length: 12 residues. The V gene lost 5 bases and the J gene lost 3 bases, with 8 bases spanning the gap. CDR1 is LGHDT, CDR2 YNNKEL, per germline (reference sequence). The chain's CDR3 is CASSFYGYEQYF. The CDR3 nucleotides are TGTGCCAGCAGCTTTTATGGCTACGAGCAGTACTTC.

V usage is TRBV5-1 and J usage is TRBJ2-5, with 14 bases fitting TRBD2. With V trimmed by 4 bases and J by 4 bases, 6 bases remained unmatched. CDR3 length: 16 residues. Germline V gives CDR1 SGHRS, CDR2 YFSETQ. The chain's CDR3 is CASSAPTSGGAETQYF. The CDR3 bases are TGCGCCAGCAGCGCTCCGACTAGCGGGGGGGCAGAGACCCAGTACTTC.

This clonotype was found many times. V and J are TRBV6-5 and TRBJ2-3; a weak D match, TRBD2 (5 bases). V was shortened by 2 bases and J by 2 bases, with 8 bases between the two germline ends. Germline V gene sequence: CDR1 MNHEY, CDR2 SVGAGI. CDR3 size: 14 residues. CDR3 bases: TGTGCCAGCAGTTACGTCGGGAACACAGATACGCAGTATTTT. It yields the protein CASSYVGNTDTQYF.

Only a few counts were recorded for this clonotype. This rearrangement joins TRBV3-1 to TRBJ2-7; 7 bases match TRBD1. Trimming at V came to 0 bases and at J to 2 bases, leaving 7 bases not matched to a gene. Looked up from germline, CDR1 is LGHDT and CDR2 is YNNKEL (reference sequence). The CDR3 contains 16 residues. For the CDR3, the DNA is TGTGCCAGCAGCCAAGAAAGAGGCAGGGGGACCTACGAGCAGTACTTC. Amino acids: CASSQERGRGTYEQYF.

The chain is built from TRBV20-1 and TRBJ2-7, with D perhaps TRBD1 (5 bases). This CDR3 has 16 amino acids. The V gene lost 1 base and the J gene lost 0 bases, with 16 bases spanning the gap. Germline CDR1 DFQATT, CDR2 SNEGSKA (reference sequence). The chain's CDR3 is CSARAYDSAASYEQYF. The CDR3 DNA follows: TGCAGTGCTAGAGCTTACGACAGTGCGGCCTCCTACGAGCAGTACTTC.